The rows below give T cell receptor beta chains drawn from one sample of a study of OX40 agonist ivuxolimab in advanced cancers. Here immunoSEQ multiplex PCR was the method, and the copy in TCRdb shows in-frame clones only, minus some. This repertoire shows about 66,000 clones, about 81% found once; its top ten account for roughly 5.3%. Sequenced material: CD4+ or CD8+ T cells sorted from blood, taken in a trial of the OX40 agonist ivuxolimab. The origin of the receptors is an adult with an advanced solid tumor such as melanoma, head and neck, liver or kidney cancer. Each CDR3 is given with its conserved first and last residue. A D gene is named only where the DNA matches it firmly. For some rows the clone size is stated as once, few or many, or as a class when expanded; others skip it.

cdr3_nt cdr3_aa clone_size d_call j_call v_call
TGTGCCAGCAGTGAACAGGCTCGGGAGACCCAGTACTTC CASSEQARETQYF NA NA TRBJ2-5 TRBV25-1
TGTGCCAGCAGCGGGGCCCTTACAGGGACTGGCACTGAAGCTTTCTTT CASSGALTGTGTEAFF NA NA TRBJ1-1 TRBV9
TGTGCCAGCAGCCCACCAGGGCCGGCCAGGGACATTCAGTACTTC CASSPPGPARDIQYF NA NA TRBJ2-4 TRBV11-1
TGTGCCAGCAGCTTCCGGACAAGCTGGACGGCTAACTATGGCTACACCTTC CASSFRTSWTANYGYTF NA NA TRBJ1-2 TRBV5-5
TGTGCCACCAGCAGACCGGGACACCAGAGCTCCTATAATTCACCCCTCCACTTT CATSRPGHQSSYNSPLHF NA NA TRBJ1-6 TRBV15
TGTGCCAGCAGCTTTCAGGGAGCTGGAAACACCATATATTTT CASSFQGAGNTIYF NA NA TRBJ1-3 TRBV9
TGTGCCAGCAGCTTAGCTCGTGGGCTCCAAGGGCCCCAGCATTTT CASSLARGLQGPQHF NA NA TRBJ1-5 TRBV7-2
TGCGCCAGCAGCCAAGGGCAGGGGGCCTTCAATGAGCAGTTCTTC CASSQGQGAFNEQFF NA TRBD1 TRBJ2-1 TRBV4-3
TGTGCCAGCAGTTCTTTAAGTGCCCTACAGCAGTACTTC CASSSLSALQQYF NA NA TRBJ2-7 TRBV27
TGCGCCAGCAGCCTAAGGGACAGCCTATATGCAACTAATGAAAAACTGTTTTTT CASSLRDSLYATNEKLFF NA TRBD1 TRBJ1-4 TRBV4-1
TGCGCCAGCAGCCAGGGACAGGCTAGGTATGGCTACACCTTC CASSQGQARYGYTF NA TRBD1 TRBJ1-2 TRBV4-1
TGTGCCACCACGGCAGGGAGGCAGGAGCCCCAGCATTTT CATTAGRQEPQHF NA NA TRBJ1-5 TRBV6-1
TGTGCCAGCAGCTTAGACCAGGGGGATGCTGAAGCTTTCTTT CASSLDQGDAEAFF few TRBD1 TRBJ1-1 TRBV7-9
TGTGCCAGCAGCGTAGGTGGGACTAGCGGGACAGGGGAGCAGTACTTC CASSVGGTSGTGEQYF NA TRBD2 TRBJ2-7 TRBV9
TGTGCCAGCAGTGAAGCGCTGGTGGGAGGCTATGGCTACACCTTC CASSEALVGGYGYTF once NA TRBJ1-2 TRBV6-1
TGTGCCAGCAGCCCTAGCGGGGGGGCCTACAATGAGCAGTTCTTC CASSPSGGAYNEQFF NA TRBD2 TRBJ2-1 TRBV5-4
TGTGCCAGCAGCCCAGCGGGGCGAAGCAATCAGCCCCAGCATTTT CASSPAGRSNQPQHF NA NA TRBJ1-5 TRBV25-1
TGTGCCAGCAGTTACTTTGGCGGGGAGGGGGAGCAGTACTTC CASSYFGGEGEQYF NA TRBD2 TRBJ2-7 TRBV6-5
TGTGCCAGCAGCGTACATGCTTTGTCCCAGAACTATGGCTACACCTTC CASSVHALSQNYGYTF few NA TRBJ1-2 TRBV9
TGTGCCAGCAACAAATCCGGGGGCAGGTCCTACGAGCAGTACTTC CASNKSGGRSYEQYF NA NA TRBJ2-7 TRBV5-5
TGCGCCAGCGGGGACAGAGTAAACACTGAAGCTTTCTTT CASGDRVNTEAFF few TRBD1 TRBJ1-1 TRBV5-1
TGTGCCACCATGACAGGGGGGAACACTGAAGCTTTCTTT CATMTGGNTEAFF NA TRBD1 TRBJ1-1 TRBV6-6
TGTGCCAGCAGCTCCCAGTGGAGGGGGACCTATGGCTACACCTTC CASSSQWRGTYGYTF few NA TRBJ1-2 TRBV11-2
TGTGCCAGCAGCATATTGGGATCCTACAATGAGCAGTTCTTC CASSILGSYNEQFF few NA TRBJ2-1 TRBV27
TGTGCCAGCAGCCCGGGGTGGCACCCGGGGGAAAAACTGTTTTTT CASSPGWHPGEKLFF NA NA TRBJ1-4 TRBV7-8
TGTGCCAGCTCACCACCGAGCTCCTACGAGCAGTACTTC CASSPPSSYEQYF NA NA TRBJ2-7 TRBV18